This T cell receptor (beta chain) was captured by sequencing in a study of beta chain features in type 1 diabetes. Overall study: The examined sorted cells totaled over 85,000,000 across samples. The study's findings and limits: Patients' naive, central memory and regulatory TCRB repertoires appeared more alike than those of healthy donors. Among all four CD4+ subsets, Type 1 diabetes patients had TCRB CDR3s that were moderately but significantly shorter. Cells with high TCR expression could be over-represented when cDNA is sequenced.

From germline, CDR1 is MNHEY and CDR2 SVGAGI. V shed 0 bases and J 2 bases; nucleotides not matched to a gene: 3. This CDR3 spans 15 amino acids. In this sample, this clone turned up a few times. Its antigen is currently unknown. A sort by CD45RO/CCR7/CD25/CD127/CD95/CD27 yielded CD4+ naive, central memory, regulatory and stem cell-like memory cells. Every isolated RNA sample was fully reverse transcribed, so sequencing captured expressed TCRB transcripts. Method: immunoSEQ multiplex PCR; TCRdb's copy keeps in-frame clones and lacks some. The sample records 250,000 to 300,000 clones, 20% to 25% being singletons.

The receptor comes from a woman in her 30s with type 1 diabetes. Sequences were obtained from naive CD4+ T cells from blood. This rearrangement joins TRBV6-5 to TRBJ2-7, with 8 bases lining up with TRBD1. This CDR3 reads CASSYSWTGTYEQYF. CDR3 nucleotides: TGTGCCAGCAGTTACTCGTGGACAGGGACCTACGAGCAGTACTTC.